This T cell receptor beta chain was identified during a study of cytomegalovirus exposure and HLA in healthy donors. Study-wide points: It was 150 to 200 TCR beta chains that were listed as cytomegalovirus-associated.

PCR amplification relied on 60 Vbeta primers (plus 13 Jbeta primers). Using immunoSEQ multiplex PCR, the repertoire was profiled, and TCRdb retains in-frame clones only, with some absent. The sample includes just over 65,000 clones, about 81% of them seen just once. Turning to this clone: Its target is unknown. Additional DNA sequences in this sample encode the identical CDR3.

Per the germline V gene, CDR1 is MGHRA and CDR2 is YSYEKL. The CDR3 is 15 amino acids. V dropped 2 bases and J dropped 0; count of bases not matched to a gene: 2. Sequenced material: PBMCs. The source of this sequence is a human donor in good health. The chain is built from TRBV4-1 and TRBJ1-1, with TRBD1 matching 8 bases. In DNA, the CDR3 is TGCGCCAGCAGCCAAAGGACAGGGCTGAACACTGAAGCTTTCTTT. Translating gives CASSQRTGLNTEAFF.